The 27 T cell receptor beta chains below all came from one sample that was sequenced in a study of beta chain features in type 1 diabetes. Every bit of the isolated RNA underwent reverse transcription, so sequencing read expressed TCRB transcripts. Measured with immunoSEQ multiplex PCR; TCRdb has only the in-frame clones, and not every one. The sample lists about 900,000 clones; about a sixth were seen once. The sequenced sample consisted of naive CD4+ T cells from blood. All receptors derive from a young woman in good health.

This clone was picked up a small number of times. V gene TRBV5-4 combines with J gene TRBJ2-7, with D hard to call. Germline assignment: CDR1 SGHNT and CDR2 YYREEE (reference sequence). The CDR3 extends over 13 amino acids. V was shortened by 2 bases and J by 1 base, with 7 bases between the two germline ends. The CDR3 bases are TGTGCCAGCAGCTTCGGACGATCCTACGAGCAGTACTTC. This sequence encodes CASSFGRSYEQYF.

This clone was seen once. The V call is TRBV6-6, the J call TRBJ2-2, with unresolved D. V lost 3 bases to trimming and J lost 0 bases, with 8 bases between them. The germline V gene encodes CDR1 MNHNY and CDR2 SVGAGI (reference sequence). The CDR3 extends over 15 amino acids. The CDR3 reads CASSYFTTNTGELFF. DNA of the CDR3: TGTGCCAGCAGTTATTTTACAACGAACACCGGGGAGCTGTTTTTT.

The rearrangement links TRBV9 to TRBJ2-2, with 11 bases aligning to TRBD1. This CDR3 contains 15 residues. Germline V CDR1 and CDR2: SGDLS, YYNGEE. J gave up 4 bases and V 5 bases, and 4 bases lay outside the gene matches. CDR3 region: CASRGTGGPTGELFF. For the CDR3, the DNA is TGTGCCAGCAGAGGGACAGGGGGTCCCACCGGGGAGCTGTTTTTT. Full variable domain (outside the CDR3, taken from reference TRBV9 and TRBJ2-2): DSGVTQTPKHLITATGQRVTLRCSPRSGDLSVYWYQQSLDQGLQFLIQYYNGEERAKGNILERFSAQQFPDLHSELNLSSLELGDSALYFCASRGTGGPTGELFFGEGSRLTVL.

This clone was counted between two and nine times. This sequence joins TRBV7-2 and TRBJ2-5; 7 nucleotides match TRBD2. Trimming took 3 bases from V and 5 from J; bases not matched to a gene: 6. The germline gives CDR1 SGHTA, CDR2 FQGNSA. The CDR3 contains 14 residues. The CDR3 DNA sequence: TGTGCCAGCAGCTTCGGGGGAGGGAGGGAGACCCAGTACTTC. Encoded protein: CASSFGGGRETQYF.

This chain uses TRBV27 with TRBJ1-4; D might be TRBD1 (6 bases). Per the germline V gene, CDR1 is MNHEY and CDR2 is SMNVEV (reference sequence). The CDR3 contains 16 residues. V was pared by 3 bases and J by 5 bases, with 16 bases between. DNA for the CDR3: TGTGCCAGCAGTTTGCGCGGGACACACTGGAATGAAAAACTGTTTTTT. As protein: CASSLRGTHWNEKLFF.

A remark on this clone: This sample includes further DNA sequences coding for the same CDR3. This chain links TRBV18 with TRBJ2-1, with unresolved D. Germline V lookup: CDR1 KGHSH, CDR2 LQKENI. CDR3 length: 13 amino acids. V was trimmed by 3 bases and J by 3 bases, leaving 6 bases between them. The CDR3 reads CASSPAGYNEQFF. The CDR3 coding sequence is TGTGCCAGCTCACCGGCAGGCTACAATGAGCAGTTCTTC.

A few counts support this clone. The chain links TRBV6-5 to TRBJ2-3; 10 bases align to TRBD2. In germline, CDR1 is MNHEY, CDR2 SVGAGI. This CDR3 has 15 amino acids. V lost 4 bases and J lost 8; bases outside the gene matches: 9. The CDR3 is CASSSTAGGPGTQYF. The DNA for the CDR3 is TGTGCCAGCAGTTCTACAGCGGGAGGGCCGGGTACGCAGTATTTT.

Only a few counts were recorded for this clone. The chain has TRBV7-6 and TRBJ2-7; D gene ambiguous. This CDR3 contains 14 residues. V was pared by 4 bases and J by 2 bases, with 12 bases between. Germline V lookup: CDR1 SGHVS, CDR2 FNYEAQ. CDR3 sequence: CASSSRTAAYEQYF. The CDR3, as DNA: TGTGCCAGCAGCTCTCGGACGGCCGCCTACGAGCAGTACTTC.

This clone showed up just a few times. V gene TRBV11-3 combines with J gene TRBJ2-2; 9 positions match TRBD2. The germline gives CDR1 SGHNT, CDR2 YENEEA. Trimming at V came to 6 bases and at J to 3 bases, leaving 2 bases not matched to a gene. CDR3 length equals 14 residues. Here the CDR3 DNA reads TGTGCCAGCAGAAGACTAGCGGACACCGGGGAGCTGTTTTTT. It yields the protein CASRRLADTGELFF.

The V call is TRBV28, the J call TRBJ2-1, with D perhaps TRBD2 (6 bases). Germline CDR1 and CDR2: MDHEN and SYDVKM. The CDR3 extends over 15 amino acids. V shed 6 bases and J shed 7 bases, with 19 bases lying between them. DNA of the CDR3: TGTGCCAGCAGCTCCACTAGCCGAACATGGAATGAGCAGTTCTTC. Residues: CASSSTSRTWNEQFF.

The V gene is TRBV7-8, the J gene TRBJ2-5, with D perhaps matching TRBD1 (5 bases). V was clipped by 6 bases and J by 4 bases, with 15 bases between them. The germline V gene encodes CDR1 SGHVS and CDR2 FQNEAQ. The CDR3 runs 14 residues. The CDR3 coding sequence is TGTGCCAGCAGGACACGGCTTAGGGGAGAGACCCAGTACTTC. Its translation is CASRTRLRGETQYF.

In this sample, this clone turned up a few times. The chain is built from TRBV7-9 and TRBJ1-1; D might be TRBD1 (5 bases). The V and J ends lost 0 bases and 7 bases respectively, with 9 bases between them. The CDR3 is 13 residues long. Germline CDR1 is SEHNR and CDR2 is FQNEAQ (reference sequence). CDR3 nucleotide sequence: TGTGCCAGCAGCTTAGCTGGACACCGTGAAGCTTTCTTT. Protein sequence: CASSLAGHREAFF.

This clone was seen a few times. The rearrangement links TRBV4-2 to TRBJ2-3; TRBD2 aligns across 8 bases. This CDR3 contains 17 residues. Trimming took 3 bases from V and 0 from J; bases not matched to a gene: 8. In germline, CDR1 is LGHNA, CDR2 YNFKEQ. In nucleotides, the CDR3 is TGTGCCAGCAGCCAGGGAGGACTAGCTGCTAGCACAGATACGCAGTATTTT. Translated: CASSQGGLAASTDTQYF.

The V and J genes are TRBV4-2 and TRBJ1-4, with 11 bases that match TRBD1. Germline lookup yields CDR1 LGHNA and CDR2 YNFKEQ. V was clipped by 6 bases and J by 6 bases; unmatched bases: 3. The CDR3 has 14 amino acids. In nucleotides, the CDR3 is TGTGCCAGCAGTATGGGACAGGGGGATGAAAAACTGTTTTTT. It codes for CASSMGQGDEKLFF.

Only a few counts were recorded for this clone. The CDR3 DNA follows: TGTGCCAGCAGCCGTCCGGACCAAGAGACCCAGTACTTC. It translates to CASSRPDQETQYF. The chain joins TRBV5-6 to TRBJ2-5, with D unresolved. This CDR3 contains 13 residues. Trimming shortened V by 4 bases and J by 0 bases, and 7 bases separated the two germline ends. CDR1 and CDR2 (germline): SGHDT, YYEEEE.

This clone was detected a few times. V gene TRBV18 combines with J gene TRBJ2-1, with D possibly being TRBD2 (6 bases). CDR1 and CDR2 (germline): KGHSH, LQKENI. Trimming stripped 1 base from V and 2 bases from J, with 6 bases between. The CDR3 is 14 amino acids. DNA for the CDR3: TGTGCCAGCTCACCACGGACTACCTACAATGAGCAGTTCTTC. This sequence encodes CASSPRTTYNEQFF.

V usage is TRBV7-8 and J usage is TRBJ2-3, with D uncertain. The V and J ends lost 5 bases and 1 base respectively, with 7 bases between them. The CDR3 loop spans 13 amino acids. Germline V gives CDR1 SGHVS, CDR2 FQNEAQ. CDR3 DNA sequence: TGTGCCAGCAGCAACCGGGGCACAGATACGCAGTATTTT. This gives the protein CASSNRGTDTQYF.

The chain is built from TRBV2 and TRBJ1-1; 7 bases agree with TRBD1. Germline values: CDR1 SNHLY, CDR2 FYNNEI. The CDR3 runs 16 residues. The trim removed 5 bases at V and 0 bases at J, leaving 9 bases unmatched. CDR3 nucleotide sequence: TGTGCCAGCAGTAGAGGGGGCATAATCATGAACACTGAAGCTTTCTTT. Protein: CASSRGGIIMNTEAFF.

The V call is TRBV7-2, the J call TRBJ2-7; 10 bases are a match to TRBD1. This CDR3 comprises 13 residues. Germline V gene data show CDR1 as SGHTA and CDR2 as FQGNSA. Trimming took 6 bases from V and 3 from J; bases not matched to a gene: 2. The CDR3 nucleotides read TGTGCCAGCAGTCGGACAGGGGGCTACGAGCAGTACTTC. It yields the protein CASSRTGGYEQYF. Combining the CDR3 with reference TRBV7-2 and TRBJ2-7 gives the whole variable domain GAGVSQSPSNKVTEKGKDVELRCDPISGHTALYWYRQSLGQGLEFLIYFQGNSAPDKSGLPSDRFSAERTGGSVSTLTIQRTQQEDSAVYLCASSRTGGYEQYFGPGTRLTVT.

The V gene is TRBV7-2, the J gene TRBJ2-3; possibly TRBD2 for D (6 bases). The CDR3 is made up of 15 amino acids. The V gene lost 5 bases and the J gene lost 4 bases, with 16 bases spanning the gap. Germline values: CDR1 SGHTA, CDR2 FQGNSA. The DNA for the CDR3 is TGTGCCAGCAGCCCCAGCCTGGCGGGGTCAGATACGCAGTATTTT. Its protein product is CASSPSLAGSDTQYF. Combining the CDR3 with reference TRBV7-2 and TRBJ2-3 gives the whole variable domain GAGVSQSPSNKVTEKGKDVELRCDPISGHTALYWYRQSLGQGLEFLIYFQGNSAPDKSGLPSDRFSAERTGGSVSTLTIQRTQQEDSAVYLCASSPSLAGSDTQYFGPGTRLTVL.

This clone was seen only a few times. V gene TRBV18 combines with J gene TRBJ2-2, with D perhaps matching TRBD2 (6 bases). CDR3 length: 15 residues. The V end was cut by 2 bases, the J end by 4 bases, with 11 bases between. Germline V gives CDR1 KGHSH, CDR2 LQKENI. CDR3 DNA: TGTGCCAGCTCACCAAGCCAGGGAGGCACCGGGGAGCTGTTTTTT. This codes for CASSPSQGGTGELFF.

The table lists this clone with a few counts. V usage is TRBV10-3 and J usage is TRBJ1-1, with D unresolved. V was pared by 3 bases and J by 1 base, with 6 bases between. Germline V gene sequence: CDR1 ENHRY, CDR2 SYGVKD. The CDR3 loop spans 13 amino acids. CDR3 coding DNA: TGTGCCATCAGTGATTACACGAACACTGAAGCTTTCTTT. Its translation is CAISDYTNTEAFF.

This clone occurred a few times. The rearrangement joins TRBV7-9 to TRBJ2-7; a weak D match, TRBD1 (6 bases). Germline CDR1 is SEHNR and CDR2 is FQNEAQ (reference sequence). This CDR3 has 14 residues. V lost 5 bases, J lost 6 bases, and 17 bases lay in between. CDR3 nucleotides: TGTGCCAGCAGCCAAGCAGGGGAAGGAGGCGAGCAGTACTTC. Translated: CASSQAGEGGEQYF.

V is TRBV6-1 and J is TRBJ2-5, with D possibly matching TRBD1 (6 bases). Trimming stripped 2 bases from V and 1 base from J, with 11 bases between. The V gene's germline CDR1 is MNHNS and CDR2 SASEGT. CDR3 length: 15 residues. CDR3 sequence (DNA): TGTGCCAGCAGTGAACTATGGACAGTCCAAGAGACCCAGTACTTC. It yields the protein CASSELWTVQETQYF.

The chain links TRBV19 to TRBJ2-3; D may be TRBD2 (5 bases). Germline V gives CDR1 LNHDA, CDR2 SQIVND (reference sequence). The CDR3 sequence is 13 residues long. V shed 7 bases and J shed 2 bases, with 10 bases lying between them. The CDR3 region has the DNA TGTGCCAGTAAGGAGCGGAACACAGATACGCAGTATTTT. As protein: CASKERNTDTQYF.

There are a few counts of this clone. The CDR3 sequence is CASRLAPRAETQYF. CDR3 sequence (DNA): TGTGCAAGTCGCTTAGCCCCGAGGGCGGAGACCCAGTACTTC. The chain recombines TRBV12-2 with TRBJ2-5; TRBD2 reflects the table's D call only, with no check against the DNA. TRBV12-2 is labeled a pseudogene. This CDR3 region has 14 residues.

This clone was observed a few times. The chain has TRBV7-2 and TRBJ2-7, with 8 bases lining up with TRBD2. CDR1 SGHTA and CDR2 FQGNSA come from the germline V gene. V shed 5 bases, J shed 0 bases, and the junction held 3 bases outside the gene matches. This CDR3 has 14 amino acids. The CDR3 nucleotides read TGTGCCAGCAGCCGGACTAGCTACTCCTACGAGCAGTACTTC. This encodes CASSRTSYSYEQYF.